This T cell receptor (beta chain) originates from a study of T-cell memory formation after mild COVID-19. Study information: The study found TCR clusters largely donor specific.

Findings and caveats of the study: While clones contracting from day 15 to 85 were balanced between CD4 and CD8, later expanders leaned CD4+. Some clones that responded were present in memory (sampled pre-infection), which suggests cross-reactive memory joined.

Of note for this clonotype: Its antigen is not identified.

5'RACE with constant-segment primers yielded barcoded, UMI-tagged TCR alpha and TCR beta cDNA libraries. TCRdb re-called the 5' RACE reads through MiXCR, storing one row per CDR3 protein. Of about 610,000 distinct CDR3 sequences detected, around 15% appear once; the ten largest clones hold just over 8%. This CDR3 region has 15 residues. After removal of 2 bases from V and 5 bases from J, the junction contained 8 bases not matched to a gene. The sequenced sample was PBMCs or a T cell subset sorted from them (not recorded which). V and J are TRBV12-3 or TRBV12-4 and TRBJ2-7; 8 bases are shared with TRBD1. The source is an adult woman who had mild COVID-19 (a few samples of this study predate the infection). Cell type and time point are not known. CDR3 nucleotides: TGTGCCAGCAGTTTAACTCGACAGGGGTGGAACGAGCAGTACTTC. It is translated as CASSLTRQGWNEQYF.